Below are 32 T cell receptor beta chains sequenced from a single sample in a study of quantifying T cell responses using KT2 cells. Study in general: Reverse transcription used primers in the TCR alpha and beta constant regions.

An oligo carrying a UMI was ligated to the cDNA 3' end. First-round PCR used approximately 4 cycles and beta primers RC1.1 and RC1.2 covering TRBC1 and TRBC2. TCRdb used MiXCR to reprocess the UMI-ligation and nested PCR reads, holding one entry per CDR3 protein. In the table there are tens of thousands of distinct CDR3 sequences, approximately 13% of which are singletons. Source material: PBMCs spiked with cells of the T cell clone KT2. These receptors were taken from a human donor.

V gene TRBV2 combines with J gene TRBJ1-5; D uncertain. Trimming stripped 6 bases from V and 7 bases from J, with 10 bases between. This CDR3 has 12 residues. Germline V gene lookup returns CDR1 SNHLY and CDR2 FYNNEI. In nucleotides, the CDR3 is TGTGCCAGCAGAGGCGAGGGACAGCCCCAGCATTTT. It translates to CASRGEGQPQHF.

This clonotype was counted at least ten times. This rearrangement joins TRBV20-1 to TRBJ2-7; 8 nucleotides align to TRBD1. This CDR3 has 15 amino acids. Germline loops: CDR1 DFQATT, CDR2 SNEGSKA (reference sequence). With 0 bases clipped from V and 4 bases from J, the junction kept 8 bases outside the gene matches. CDR3 protein: CSARDSRDRWYEQYF. The CDR3 coding sequence is TGCAGTGCTAGAGATAGCCGGGACAGGTGGTACGAGCAGTACTTC.

The CDR3 DNA reads as TGTGCCAGCAGCCAAGGGTACGAGCAGTACTTC. This gives the protein CASSQGYEQYF. The chain is built from TRBV3-1 and TRBJ2-7; D unresolved. This CDR3 comprises 11 residues. The V end lost 1 base, the J end lost 4 bases, and 2 bases lay between the germline ends. The V gene's germline CDR1 is LGHDT and CDR2 YNNKEL (reference sequence).

There are a few counts of this clonotype. The chain has TRBV2 and TRBJ1-4, with TRBD1 matching 10 bases. This CDR3 spans 14 amino acids. Losses at the gene ends were 7 bases for V and 8 bases for J; bases not matched to a gene: 7. Looked up from germline, CDR1 is SNHLY and CDR2 is FYNNEI. Here the CDR3 reads CASTVGTGVEKLFF. The CDR3 coding sequence is TGTGCCAGCACTGTTGGGACAGGGGTCGAAAAACTGTTTTTT. Full variable domain (outside the CDR3, taken from reference TRBV2 and TRBJ1-4): EPEVTQTPSHQVTQMGQEVILRCVPISNHLYFYWYRQILGQKVEFLVSFYNNEISEKSEIFDDQFSVERPDGSNFTLKIRSTKLEDSAMYFCASTVGTGVEKLFFGSGTQLSVL.

In its sample, this clonotype was seen a few times. V is TRBV20-1 and J is TRBJ2-3, with D possibly matching TRBD2 (5 bases). The CDR3 is made up of 17 amino acids. Per the germline V gene, CDR1 is DFQATT and CDR2 is SNEGSKA (reference sequence). V lost 3 bases and J lost 0, with 19 bases in between. CDR3 DNA: TGCAGTGCTAGGAGGGTTGAGGTTAGGGCTAGCACAGATACGCAGTATTTT. Amino acid sequence: CSARRVEVRASTDTQYF.

As concerns this clonotype: This is likely a read error, given that the CDR3 carries no conserved phenylalanine or tryptophan at its end. The limits of the CDR3 on the DNA are not certain, so only TCRdb's listed CDR3 is given. The chain combines TRBV7-3 with TRBJ2-1. The V gene's germline CDR1 is SGHTA and CDR2 FQGTGA. The CDR3 length equals 8 residues, ends included. The CDR3 reads CASSFESI.

V and J are TRBV6-5 and TRBJ2-7; 10 bases are shared with TRBD1. This CDR3 has 14 residues. Looked up from germline, CDR1 is MNHEY and CDR2 is SVGAGI. V shed 6 bases and J 6 bases; nucleotides not matched to a gene: 8. CDR3 in amino acids: CASRFRDRGGEQYF. The CDR3 DNA follows: TGTGCCAGCAGGTTCCGGGACAGGGGAGGCGAGCAGTACTTC.

The chain recombines TRBV24-1 with TRBJ1-2, with TRBD1 matching over 7 bases. The V gene end was trimmed by 3 bases and the J gene end by 4 bases; junction bases not matched to a gene: 4. The germline gives CDR1 KGHDR, CDR2 SFDVKD. The CDR3 is made up of 14 amino acids. CDR3 DNA: TGTGCCACCAGTGATACGACAGGGTTCTATGGCTACACCTTC. It is translated as CATSDTTGFYGYTF.

CDR3 in DNA: TGCGCCAGCAGTGAGGGTCAAGGGGCCTACGAGCAGTACTTC. It codes for CASSEGQGAYEQYF. This chain connects TRBV10-2 to TRBJ2-7; D perhaps matches TRBD1 (5 bases). Trimming cost V 2 bases and J 2 bases, with 10 bases left between them. This CDR3 has 14 residues. Germline CDR1 reads WSHSY; CDR2 reads SAAADI.

The rearrangement links TRBV5-1 to TRBJ1-2; 10 positions agree with TRBD1. Germline CDR1 and CDR2: SGHRS and YFSETQ. V shed 4 bases, J shed 12 bases, and the junction held 9 bases outside the gene matches. The CDR3 consists of 13 residues. The CDR3 DNA reads as TGCGCCAGCAGCGACCGGGACAGGGGCCTCCACACCTTC. Amino acid sequence: CASSDRDRGLHTF.

This clonotype was found once. The chain links TRBV4-2 to TRBJ1-1, with a possible D match to TRBD1 (6 bases). Per the germline V gene, CDR1 is LGHNA and CDR2 is YNFKEQ. The CDR3 has 14 residues. Trimming left V 10 bases short and J 1 base short, with 16 bases between. CDR3 DNA sequence: TGTGCCACCACTATCGGACAGAGGAACACTGAAGCTTTCTTT. Its protein product is CATTIGQRNTEAFF.

The V and J genes are TRBV7-7 and TRBJ2-2; a weak D match, TRBD1 (6 bases). The CDR3 is 14 residues long. The germline gives CDR1 SSHAT, CDR2 FNYEAQ (reference sequence). The ends were cut back, 1 base at V and 5 bases at J, with 8 bases in the middle. Here the CDR3 reads CASSLEQGTGELFF. CDR3 sequence (DNA): TGTGCCAGCAGCTTAGAACAGGGTACCGGGGAGCTGTTTTTT. The complete variable domain, with remaining parts taken from reference TRBV7-7 and TRBJ2-2, reads GAGVSQSPRYKVTKRGQDVTLRCDPISSHATLYWYQQALGQGPEFLTYFNYEAQPDKSGLPSDRFSAERPEGSISTLTIQRTEQRDSAMYRCASSLEQGTGELFFGEGSRLTVL.

In its sample, this clonotype was seen a few times. The V call is TRBV12-3 or TRBV12-4, the J call TRBJ1-1, with D tentatively TRBD1 (5 bases). The CDR3 runs to 14 residues. The V end lost 3 bases, the J end lost 4 bases, and 12 bases lay between the germline ends. As DNA, the CDR3 is TGTGCCAGCAGTTTTGGGGGGATGAGCACTGAAGCTTTCTTT. Its protein is CASSFGGMSTEAFF.

The sample holds a few counts of this clonotype. This chain links TRBV7-7 with TRBJ2-1, with D perhaps TRBD1 or TRBD2 (6 bases each). Deletions cut 5 bases from V and 5 bases from J, with 16 bases between. The CDR3 totals 15 residues. Germline CDR1 is SSHAT and CDR2 is FNYEAQ (reference sequence). For the CDR3, the DNA is TGTGCCAGCAGCCGTCTGGGGGGCGGGGACAATGAGCAGTTCTTC. As protein: CASSRLGGGDNEQFF.

The chain carries TRBV9 and TRBJ2-5; D uncertain. Trimming removed 0 bases from V and 0 bases from J, with 12 bases in between. Germline lookup yields CDR1 SGDLS and CDR2 YYNGEE. The CDR3 totals 16 residues. The CDR3 nucleotides are TGTGCCAGCAGCGTAGGGGCGAGGATGTACCAAGAGACCCAGTACTTC. Translation: CASSVGARMYQETQYF. Full variable domain (rest looked up from reference TRBV9 and TRBJ2-5): DSGVTQTPKHLITATGQRVTLRCSPRSGDLSVYWYQQSLDQGLQFLIQYYNGEERAKGNILERFSAQQFPDLHSELNLSSLELGDSALYFCASSVGARMYQETQYFGPGTRLLVL.

This clonotype was recorded a few times. The CDR3 sequence: CSARGTTDTQYF. CDR3 bases: TGCAGTGCTAGGGGAACGACAGATACGCAGTATTTT. This rearrangement joins TRBV20-1 to TRBJ2-3; D is unresolved. CDR1 is DFQATT, CDR2 SNEGSKA, per germline (reference sequence). The CDR3 has 12 amino acids. V dropped 3 bases and J dropped 3 bases, with 7 bases sitting between them.

This clonotype was observed a few times. The chain is built from TRBV4-1 and TRBJ2-7; 7 nucleotides match TRBD1. The J segment lost 2 bases and the V segment lost 0 bases, leaving 7 bases of the junction unmatched. Germline V gives CDR1 MGHRA, CDR2 YSYEKL. There are 16 residues in the CDR3. CDR3 sequence reads: CASSQDRLTGAYEQYF. The CDR3 DNA reads as TGCGCCAGCAGCCAAGATCGCTTAACAGGGGCCTACGAGCAGTACTTC.

This clonotype occurred a few times. The chain carries TRBV6-1 and TRBJ1-5; a possible D gene is TRBD1 (5 bases). Germline CDR1 is MNHNS and CDR2 is SASEGT. The germline V and J ends were trimmed by 11 bases and 7 bases, with 12 bases remaining between them. CDR3 length: 11 amino acids. The CDR3 loop reads CACQQGQPQHF. DNA for the CDR3: TGTGCCTGCCAGCAGGGCCAGCCCCAGCATTTT.

V usage is TRBV5-1 and J usage is TRBJ2-1, with a weak D call TRBD1 (5 bases). Trimming took 2 bases from V and 5 from J, leaving 11 bases between them. The CDR3 loop spans 14 amino acids. Germline-derived CDR1 and CDR2 are SGHRS and YFSETQ. DNA of the CDR3: TGCGCCAGCAGCTTCTACAGGACGAACAATGAGCAGTTCTTC. It encodes CASSFYRTNNEQFF.

This clonotype was observed a few times. This chain connects TRBV18 to TRBJ1-4; 11 bases map to TRBD1. This CDR3 comprises 15 residues. The J segment lost 3 bases and the V segment lost 6 bases, leaving 3 bases of the junction unmatched. CDR1 and CDR2 (germline): KGHSH, LQKENI. The CDR3 nucleotides are TGTGCCAGCTCGCTGGACAGGGGGCCTAATGAAAAACTGTTTTTT. Its translation is CASSLDRGPNEKLFF. Together with reference TRBV18 and TRBJ1-4, the CDR3 gives the full variable domain: NAGVMQNPRHLVRRRGQEARLRCSPMKGHSHVYWYRQLPEEGLKFMVYLQKENIIDESGMPKERFSAEFPKEGPSILRIQQVVRGDSAAYFCASSLDRGPNEKLFFGSGTQLSVL.

V gene TRBV20-1 combines with J gene TRBJ2-7, with 11 bases that match TRBD2. The V and J ends lost 5 bases and 3 bases, in that order; junction bases with no gene match: 6. The CDR3 spans 14 residues. The germline gives CDR1 DFQATT, CDR2 SNEGSKA (reference sequence). As DNA, the CDR3 is TGCAGTGCTCCTACTAGCGGGAGCTTCTACGAGCAGTACTTC. The encoded protein is CSAPTSGSFYEQYF.

This clonotype was recorded many times. The CDR3 nucleotides are TGCAGTGCTAGTCGATTGGAACAAGCTTTCTTT. Protein sequence: CSASRLEQAFF. The chain employs TRBV20-1 and TRBJ1-1; D is undetermined. Germline-derived CDR1 and CDR2 are DFQATT and SNEGSKA (reference sequence). Trimming took 3 bases from V and 9 from J, leaving 11 bases between them. This CDR3 has 11 residues.

The chain employs TRBV10-3 and TRBJ2-2; TRBD1 aligns across 7 bases. The CDR3 is 14 residues long. Trimming took 7 bases from V and 3 from J; bases not matched to a gene: 5. Germline V gene data show CDR1 as ENHRY and CDR2 as SYGVKD. The CDR3 DNA follows: TGTGCCATCATCGACAGGGCGGACACCGGGGAGCTGTTTTTT. The encoded protein is CAIIDRADTGELFF.

The chain couples TRBV11-2 to TRBJ2-5, with D perhaps matching TRBD1 (6 bases). The CDR3 runs to 13 residues. V was clipped by 5 bases and J by 5 bases, with 12 bases between them. Germline V gene sequence: CDR1 SGHAT, CDR2 FQNNGV. CDR3 in amino acids: CASSTDRRETQYF. The CDR3 nucleotides read TGTGCCAGCAGCACAGACAGGCGGGAGACCCAGTACTTC. The complete variable domain, with remaining parts taken from reference TRBV11-2 and TRBJ2-5, reads EAGVAQSPRYKIIEKRQSVAFWCNPISGHATLYWYQQILGQGPKLLIQFQNNGVVDDSQLPKDRFSAERLKGVDSTLKIQPAKLEDSAVYLCASSTDRRETQYFGPGTRLLVL.

The sample holds a few counts of this clonotype. J is TRBJ2-5 and V is TRBV7-8, with D perhaps matching TRBD2 (5 bases). The CDR3 totals 14 residues. V shed 5 bases and J shed 5 bases, with 15 bases lying between them. CDR1 SGHVS and CDR2 FQNEAQ come from the germline V gene. CDR3 sequence: CASSPLEGWETQYF. The DNA for the CDR3 is TGTGCCAGCAGCCCTCTAGAGGGTTGGGAGACCCAGTACTTC.

This clonotype was counted between two and nine times. The V call is TRBV12-3 or TRBV12-4, the J call TRBJ2-3; D unclear. The CDR3 length is 11 residues. V was clipped by 6 bases and J by 9 bases, with 10 bases between them. As DNA, the CDR3 is TGTGCCAGCAGCCGACTCATGACGCAGTATTTT. Protein: CASSRLMTQYF.

The chain is built from TRBV12-3 or TRBV12-4 and TRBJ1-2; D is unresolved. Trimming cost V 2 bases and J 4 bases, with 11 bases left between them. This CDR3 spans 14 amino acids. CDR3 in amino acids: CASSLLGQLYGYTF. The CDR3, as DNA: TGTGCCAGCAGTTTACTCGGGCAGCTCTATGGCTACACCTTC.

This clonotype is medium-sized in the sample. This rearrangement joins TRBV12-3 or TRBV12-4 to TRBJ2-2; 8 nucleotides line up with TRBD2. This CDR3 has 19 amino acids. The V gene end was trimmed by 4 bases and the J gene end by 0 bases; junction bases not matched to a gene: 13. This chain's CDR3 is CASSSRGFVLAANTGELFF. In DNA form, the CDR3 reads TGTGCCAGCAGTTCCCGGGGGTTCGTACTAGCGGCGAACACCGGGGAGCTGTTTTTT.

This clonotype showed up many times. The V gene is TRBV30, the J gene TRBJ1-2; 7 nucleotides agree with TRBD1. The CDR3 contains 13 residues. Germline loops: CDR1 GTSNPN, CDR2 SVGIG (reference sequence). The V gene end was trimmed by 2 bases and the J gene end by 2 bases; junction bases not matched to a gene: 2. Here the CDR3 DNA reads TGTGCCTGGAGTTCGGGACAGAACTATGGCTACACCTTC. Amino acid sequence: CAWSSGQNYGYTF.

This clonotype was observed a handful of times. The V gene is TRBV6-1, the J gene TRBJ2-7; D not resolved. The V gene's germline CDR1 is MNHNS and CDR2 SASEGT. Trimming removed 8 bases from V and 6 bases from J, with 14 bases in between. This CDR3 spans 12 amino acids. The CDR3 DNA is TGTGCCAGCCTTGAGACTCCGCCCGAGCAGTACTTC. It encodes CASLETPPEQYF.

This chain joins TRBV18 and TRBJ2-7; TRBD2 matches at 8 bases. Trimming took 6 bases from V and 5 from J; bases not matched to a gene: 9. CDR3 size: 14 residues. Germline CDR1 and CDR2: KGHSH and LQKENI. The CDR3 protein is CASSRSGGQDEQYF. The CDR3 nucleotides read TGTGCCAGCTCCAGGTCGGGGGGGCAGGACGAGCAGTACTTC.

This clonotype was counted many times. The V gene is TRBV7-2, the J gene TRBJ2-7; D unresolved. Germline V gene sequence: CDR1 SGHTA, CDR2 FQGNSA. The CDR3 extends over 13 amino acids. V was trimmed by 2 bases and J by 3 bases, leaving 8 bases between them. The CDR3 region is CASSLRWGYEQYF. Written as DNA, the CDR3 is TGTGCCAGCAGCTTACGGTGGGGCTACGAGCAGTACTTC.